This paragraph covers one TCR beta chain sequence. As processed by the authors: Reference gene primer amplification yielded estimated nucleated cell counts. Repertoires were generated with immunoSEQ multiplex PCR, while TCRdb's copy carries only in-frame clones and drops some. The V and J calls and clone size are taken from that table; D and trimming were inferred from the DNA. The data show 150,000 to 200,000 clones, nearly 80% seen once. Trimming removed 2 bases from V and 5 bases from J, with 8 bases in between. The CDR3 consists of 13 residues. Germline CDR1 and CDR2: KGHDR and SFDVKD. This sample is drawn from a study of blood T cell repertoires in COVID-19. Study context: The samples span acute and convalescent COVID-19 from the United States, Italy and Spain. PBMCs, B-cell-depleted T cells, or T cells were the source of the cDNA or gDNA that made up the material.

The gene calls are TRBV24-1 and TRBJ1-2; D is unresolved. Sequencing was performed on peripheral blood. The receptor's source is a woman between 70 and 85 years old with acute or convalescent COVID-19. The CDR3 nucleotides are TGTGCCACCAGTGATTCGGAACTATATGGCTACACCTTC. This gives the protein CATSDSELYGYTF.